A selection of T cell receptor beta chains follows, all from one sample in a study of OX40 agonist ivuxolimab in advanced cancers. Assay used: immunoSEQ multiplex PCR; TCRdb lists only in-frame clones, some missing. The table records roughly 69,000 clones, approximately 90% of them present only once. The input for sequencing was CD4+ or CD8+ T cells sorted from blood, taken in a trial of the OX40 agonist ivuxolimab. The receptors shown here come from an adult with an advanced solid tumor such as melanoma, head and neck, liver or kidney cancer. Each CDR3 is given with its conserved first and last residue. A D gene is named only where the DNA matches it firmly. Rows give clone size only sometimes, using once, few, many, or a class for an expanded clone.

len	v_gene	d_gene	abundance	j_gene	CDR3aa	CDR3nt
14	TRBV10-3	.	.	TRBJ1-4	CASSGGATNEKLFF	TGTGCCTCCTCGGGTGGGGCAACTAATGAAAAACTGTTTTTT
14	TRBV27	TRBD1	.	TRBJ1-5	CASSFRQGEQPQHF	TGTGCCAGCAGTTTTAGGCAGGGGGAACAGCCCCAGCATTTT
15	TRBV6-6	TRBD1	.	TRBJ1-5	CASRTDRGPNQPQHF	TGTGCCAGCAGAACCGACAGGGGCCCCAATCAGCCCCAGCATTTT
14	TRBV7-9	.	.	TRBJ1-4	CATHARQNNEKLFF	TGTGCCACCCATGCGCGACAGAATAATGAAAAACTGTTTTTT
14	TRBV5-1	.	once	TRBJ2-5	CASSFATAQETQYF	TGCGCCAGCAGCTTTGCGACGGCGCAAGAGACCCAGTACTTC
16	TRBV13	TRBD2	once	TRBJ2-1	CASSPPGGGSYNEQFF	TGTGCCAGCAGCCCACCGGGGGGAGGCTCCTACAATGAGCAGTTCTTC
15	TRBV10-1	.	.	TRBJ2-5	CASTSPLARQETQYF	TGCGCCAGCACAAGCCCGCTAGCGAGACAAGAGACCCAGTACTTC
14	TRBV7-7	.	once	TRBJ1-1	CASSLGGGYAEAFF	TGTGCTAGCAGCTTAGGCGGGGGCTACGCTGAAGCTTTCTTT
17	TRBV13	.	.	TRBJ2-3	CASSLGSGWRSTDTQYF	TGTGCCAGCAGCTTAGGGTCGGGGTGGAGGAGCACAGATACGCAGTATTTT
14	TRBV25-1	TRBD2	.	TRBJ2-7	CASSRAGGGYEQYF	TGTGCCAGCAGTAGAGCGGGAGGTGGGTACGAGCAGTACTTC
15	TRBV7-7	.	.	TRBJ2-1	CASSSGQSFYNEQFF	TGTGCTAGCAGCTCTGGACAGAGCTTTTACAATGAGCAGTTCTTC
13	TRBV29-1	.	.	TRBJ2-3	CSVEQGGTDTQYF	TGCAGCGTTGAGCAGGGGGGAACAGATACGCAGTATTTT
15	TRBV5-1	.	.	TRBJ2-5	CASSDPGPGKETQYF	TGCGCCAGCAGCGATCCGGGCCCGGGGAAGGAGACCCAGTACTTC
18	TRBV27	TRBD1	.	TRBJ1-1	CASRSSVGTGGLNTEAFF	TGTGCCAGCAGGAGTTCCGTAGGGACAGGGGGTCTGAACACTGAAGCTTTCTTT
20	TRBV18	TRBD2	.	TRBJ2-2	CASSPALLADSILGTGELFF	TGTGCCAGCTCACCAGCGTTACTAGCGGATTCCATCTTAGGGACCGGGGAGCTGTTTTTT
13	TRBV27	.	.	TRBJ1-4	CASSLVHREKLFF	TGTGCCAGCAGTTTGGTACATCGGGAAAAACTGTTTTTT
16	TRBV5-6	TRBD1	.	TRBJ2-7	CASSLAEGQGEYEQYF	TGTGCCAGCAGCTTGGCTGAAGGACAGGGGGAATACGAGCAGTACTTC
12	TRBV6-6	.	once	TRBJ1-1	CASSPVATEAFF	TGTGCCAGCAGCCCCGTTGCGACTGAAGCTTTCTTT
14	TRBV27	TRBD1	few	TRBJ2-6	CASTRGRGANVLTF	TGTGCCAGCACTAGGGGGCGTGGGGCCAACGTCCTGACTTTC